The 6 T cell receptor beta chains below were found in one sample sequenced in a study of blood T cells in healthy people across ages. Combining a sample-barcoded 5' primer with a J-beta primer mix, a second PCR ran for about 7 to 11 cycles. MiXCR was run by TCRdb on the 5' RACE reads, yielding one entry per CDR3 protein. The table includes around 790,000 distinct CDR3 sequences, under 45% detected once. Sequencing was done on a sample of blood. Every receptor here comes from a man aged 55 to 70 in good health.

This clonotype was seen a handful of times. The chain recombines TRBV10-3 with TRBJ1-2, with 7 nucleotides matching TRBD1. The V gene's germline CDR1 is ENHRY and CDR2 SYGVKD. V was clipped by 6 bases and J by 4 bases; unmatched bases: 11. The CDR3 contains 15 residues. The chain's CDR3 is CAIRRETGSLYGYTF. CDR3 sequence (DNA): TGTGCCATCAGGAGGGAGACAGGGAGCCTCTATGGCTACACCTTC.

This clonotype has a handful of counts. This chain joins TRBV4-3 and TRBJ2-7; 10 bases align to TRBD1. This CDR3 has 17 amino acids. With 1 base clipped from V and 4 bases from J, the junction kept 10 bases outside the gene matches. Germline lookup yields CDR1 LGHNA and CDR2 YSLEER. CDR3: CASSQAHLPGQGYEQYF. Here the CDR3 DNA reads TGCGCCAGCAGCCAAGCTCACCTACCGGGACAGGGGTACGAGCAGTACTTC.

The V gene is TRBV6-2 or TRBV6-3, the J gene TRBJ2-1, with 7 positions matching TRBD1. Losses at the gene ends were 7 bases for V and 7 bases for J; bases not matched to a gene: 13. The CDR3 loop spans 15 amino acids. From germline, CDR1 is MNHEY and CDR2 SVGEGT. CDR3 in DNA: TGTGCCAGCACCCGGACAGGTTGGGGACGTAATGAGCAGTTCTTC. Its translation: CASTRTGWGRNEQFF.

This chain links TRBV7-2 with TRBJ1-1; 7 positions match TRBD1. The V segment lost 3 bases and the J segment 0 bases; nucleotides outside the gene matches: 4. The length of the CDR3 is 15 residues. From germline, CDR1 is SGHTA and CDR2 FQGNSA. The CDR3 protein is CASSFRGRMNTEAFF. In DNA form, the CDR3 reads TGTGCCAGCAGCTTTAGGGGGCGAATGAACACTGAAGCTTTCTTT.

This clonotype has a handful of counts. The rearrangement joins TRBV6-2 or TRBV6-3 to TRBJ2-5; 14 bases line up with TRBD2. The germline V gene encodes CDR1 MNHEY and CDR2 SVGEGT. CDR3 size: 16 residues. The V and J ends lost 5 bases and 4 bases, in that order; junction bases with no gene match: 6. The DNA of the CDR3 is TGTGCCAGCAGTCCGCGACTAGCGGGGGGGATAGAGACCCAGTACTTC. Translation gives CASSPRLAGGIETQYF.

This clonotype was seen more than once but under ten times. The chain carries TRBV14 and TRBJ2-7; D gene unclear. The germline V and J ends were trimmed by 0 bases and 2 bases, with 8 bases remaining between them. The CDR3 covers 14 residues. Germline assignment: CDR1 SGHDN and CDR2 FVKESK. The CDR3 region is CASSQDLLPYEQYF. CDR3 DNA: TGTGCCAGCAGCCAAGATCTCCTACCCTACGAGCAGTACTTC.